A selection of T cell receptor beta chains follows, all from one sample in a study of identical twins. TCRdb passed the 5' RACE reads through MiXCR, listing each CDR3 protein once. The table lists some 690,000 distinct CDR3 sequences, roughly 20% of them singletons. The same data also went into a second study, on T cells expressing NK-cell markers.

Sequencing input: PBMCs. The receptors stem from a woman younger than 35 in good health. Each CDR3 is given with its conserved first and last residue. Each record gives: CDR3 protein, CDR3 DNA, D gene, clone size, J gene, V gene. A D gene is named only where the DNA matches it firmly. Not all rows give a size; the values are once, few, many and, for expanded clones, a class.

CDR3 protein: CASSAYRAHEQYF; CDR3 DNA: TGTGCCAGCAGTGCGTACAGGGCCCACGAGCAGTACTTC; D gene: .; clone size: .; J gene: TRBJ2-7; V gene: TRBV6-1
CDR3 protein: CASSYSQMRRGYGYTF; CDR3 DNA: TGTGCCAGCAGTTACTCGCAGATGCGGCGGGGCTATGGCTACACCTTC; D gene: .; clone size: few; J gene: TRBJ1-2; V gene: TRBV6-5
CDR3 protein: CASSLGTRQYF; CDR3 DNA: TGTGCCAGCAGTCTCGGGACAAGGCAGTATTTT; D gene: .; clone size: .; J gene: TRBJ2-3; V gene: TRBV12-3/TRBV12-4
CDR3 protein: CSATQTSGDSYEQFF; CDR3 DNA: TGCAGTGCTACCCAGACTAGCGGGGATTCGTATGAGCAGTTCTTC; D gene: TRBD2; clone size: .; J gene: TRBJ2-1; V gene: TRBV20-1
CDR3 protein: CAIRTSGQGPHEQYF; CDR3 DNA: TGTGCCATCAGGACTTCGGGACAGGGCCCCCACGAGCAGTACTTC; D gene: TRBD1; clone size: .; J gene: TRBJ2-7; V gene: TRBV10-3
CDR3 protein: CASTSGGVKAPLHF; CDR3 DNA: TGTGCCAGCACATCGGGCGGGGTAAAGGCACCCCTCCACTTT; D gene: .; clone size: many; J gene: TRBJ1-6; V gene: TRBV6-1
CDR3 protein: CSWGDTQYF; CDR3 DNA: TGCAGTTGGGGGGATACGCAGTATTTT; D gene: .; clone size: many; J gene: TRBJ2-3; V gene: TRBV20-1
CDR3 protein: CASSYGPSGLYEQYF; CDR3 DNA: TGTGCCAGCAGTTACGGCCCTAGCGGCCTGTACGAGCAGTACTTC; D gene: TRBD2; clone size: few; J gene: TRBJ2-7; V gene: TRBV6-5
CDR3 protein: CASSLEARYSGNTIYF; CDR3 DNA: TGCGCCAGCAGCTTGGAGGCCAGATACTCTGGAAACACCATATATTTT; D gene: .; clone size: .; J gene: TRBJ1-3; V gene: TRBV5-1
CDR3 protein: CASSLRTSGGGDTQYF; CDR3 DNA: TGTGCCAGCAGCCTTCGGACTAGCGGGGGAGGGGATACGCAGTATTTT; D gene: TRBD2; clone size: .; J gene: TRBJ2-3; V gene: TRBV4-2
CDR3 protein: CAIRPTSGGRKTQYF; CDR3 DNA: TGTGCCATCAGACCCACTAGCGGGGGCCGAAAGACCCAGTACTTC; D gene: TRBD2; clone size: .; J gene: TRBJ2-5; V gene: TRBV10-3